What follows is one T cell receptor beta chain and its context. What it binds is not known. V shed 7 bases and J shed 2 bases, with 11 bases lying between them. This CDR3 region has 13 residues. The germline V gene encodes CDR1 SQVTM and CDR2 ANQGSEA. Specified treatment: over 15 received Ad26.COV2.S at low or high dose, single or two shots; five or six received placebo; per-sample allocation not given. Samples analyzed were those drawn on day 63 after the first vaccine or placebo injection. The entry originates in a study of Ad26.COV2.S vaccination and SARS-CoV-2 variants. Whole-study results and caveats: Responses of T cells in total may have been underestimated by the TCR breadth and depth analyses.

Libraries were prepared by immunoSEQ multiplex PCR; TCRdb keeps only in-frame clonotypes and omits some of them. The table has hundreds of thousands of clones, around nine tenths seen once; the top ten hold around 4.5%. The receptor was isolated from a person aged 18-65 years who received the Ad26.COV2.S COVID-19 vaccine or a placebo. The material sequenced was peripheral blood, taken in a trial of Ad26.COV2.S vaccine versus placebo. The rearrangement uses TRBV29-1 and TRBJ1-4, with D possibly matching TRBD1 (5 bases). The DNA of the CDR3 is TGCAGCGCTGCAGGGATCACTAATGAAAAACTGTTTTTT. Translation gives CSAAGITNEKLFF. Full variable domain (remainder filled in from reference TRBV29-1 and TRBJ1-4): SAVISQKPSRDICQRGTSLTIQCQVDSQVTMMFWYRQQPGQSLTLIATANQGSEATYESGFVIDKFPISRPNLTFSTLTVSNMSPEDSSIYLCSAAGITNEKLFFGSGTQLSVL.